One sample yielded the 8 T cell receptor beta chains listed below, sequenced in a study of ipilimumab plus nivolumab after autologous stem cell transplantation. Generated by immunoSEQ multiplex PCR, the TCRdb table keeps only in-frame clones and is missing some. The sample shows 17,000 or so clones, approximately 79% of them seen only once. The input for sequencing was PBMCs, taken in a trial of ipilimumab plus nivolumab as post-transplant consolidation. Source of these receptors: a male donor with diffuse large B-cell lymphoma.

The chain's CDR3 is CASSEGRTGGYTF. Here the CDR3 DNA reads TGTGCCAGCAGTGAAGGGAGGACTGGGGGCTACACCTTC. V usage is TRBV6-1 and J usage is TRBJ1-2, with D unclear. CDR1 is MNHNS, CDR2 SASEGT, per germline. CDR3 length equals 13 residues. Between the trimmed V and J ends, which lost 1 base and 8 bases, there was a span of 11 bases.

This chain joins TRBV2 and TRBJ1-5; 7 bases fit TRBD1. The J segment lost 0 bases and the V segment lost 3 bases, leaving 5 bases of the junction unmatched. From germline, CDR1 is SNHLY and CDR2 FYNNEI. This CDR3 comprises 16 residues. The CDR3 DNA follows: TGTGCCAGCAGTGAGGACAGGCCCTCTAGCAATCAGCCCCAGCATTTT. Translated: CASSEDRPSSNQPQHF. The full variable domain, rest sourced from reference TRBV2 and TRBJ1-5, is EPEVTQTPSHQVTQMGQEVILRCVPISNHLYFYWYRQILGQKVEFLVSFYNNEISEKSEIFDDQFSVERPDGSNFTLKIRSTKLEDSAMYFCASSEDRPSSNQPQHFGDGTRLSIL.

The V and J genes are TRBV4-2 and TRBJ2-5; either TRBD1 or TRBD2 may supply D (5 bases each). CDR3 length: 15 residues. Trimming took off 4 bases at V and 7 bases at J, with 19 bases between the two ends. CDR1 is LGHNA, CDR2 YNFKEQ, per germline. The CDR3 nucleotides read TGTGCCAGCAGCCCCGAAGGGACCCGAGGCGGGACCCAGTACTTC. Encoded protein: CASSPEGTRGGTQYF.

This clone has just one count. The V call is TRBV15, the J call TRBJ2-1, with D possibly being TRBD2 (6 bases). The ends were cut back, 0 bases at V and 3 bases at J, with 9 bases in the middle. The CDR3 spans 15 residues. Germline V gene sequence: CDR1 LNHNV, CDR2 YYDKDF (reference sequence). This chain's CDR3 is CATSRDAGGYNEQFF. As DNA, the CDR3 is TGTGCCACCAGCAGAGATGCCGGGGGCTACAATGAGCAGTTCTTC.

Sample share makes this clone medium-sized. The genes are TRBV6-1 and TRBJ1-2; D gene unclear. V was trimmed by 6 bases and J by 6 bases, leaving 5 bases between them. The CDR3 consists of 10 residues. The germline V gene has CDR1 MNHNS and CDR2 SASEGT. In DNA, the CDR3 is TGTGCCAGCAGGGAGGATGGCTACACCTTC. Protein sequence: CASREDGYTF.

V is TRBV7-8 and J is TRBJ2-5; TRBD2 matches at 15 bases. The germline gives CDR1 SGHVS, CDR2 FQNEAQ. V was pared by 2 bases and J by 4 bases, with 5 bases of the junction left unmatched. This CDR3 region has 17 residues. The CDR3 region is CASSLMGLAGGGETQYF. In nucleotides, the CDR3 is TGTGCCAGCAGCTTAATGGGACTAGCGGGGGGAGGAGAGACCCAGTACTTC.

The V gene is TRBV27, the J gene TRBJ1-2, with TRBD1 as a possible D gene (5 bases). Germline-derived CDR1 and CDR2 are MNHEY and SMNVEV (reference sequence). The CDR3 spans 16 residues. The V and J ends lost 6 bases and 1 base respectively, with 18 bases between them. CDR3 sequence: CASSPDMFRLNYGYTF. The CDR3 coding sequence is TGTGCCAGCAGCCCGGACATGTTCAGGCTTAACTATGGCTACACCTTC.

The genes are TRBV7-9 and TRBJ2-4; possible D gene TRBD2, 5 bases. This CDR3 contains 15 residues. Germline-derived CDR1 and CDR2 are SEHNR and FQNEAQ (reference sequence). With 3 bases removed from V and 0 bases from J, the gap between germline ends came to 9 bases. CDR3 coding DNA: TGTGCCAGCAGCTTGGTGGGGAGAGCCAAAAACATTCAGTACTTC. It yields the protein CASSLVGRAKNIQYF.